Shown below are 3 T cell receptor beta chains from a single sample sequenced in a study of blood T cell repertoires in COVID-19. This table comes from immunoSEQ multiplex PCR, and its TCRdb copy is limited to in-frame clones, with some not included. This sample has hundreds of thousands of clones, with approximately 86% found just once. The specimen sequenced was PBMCs or T cells enriched from blood (not recorded which). These receptors came from a woman in her fifties or sixties with acute COVID-19.

The chain recombines TRBV5-8 with TRBJ2-1; the match to TRBD2 covers 12 bases. Trimming cost V 2 bases and J 4 bases; bases outside gene matches: 1. The CDR3 runs to 15 residues. In germline, CDR1 is SGHTS, CDR2 YDEGEE. Here the CDR3 reads CASSLGLAGYNEQFF. The DNA of the CDR3 is TGTGCCAGCAGCTTAGGACTAGCGGGATACAATGAGCAGTTCTTC.

The chain has TRBV10-3 and TRBJ1-6; TRBD1 agrees at 7 bases. From germline, CDR1 is ENHRY and CDR2 SYGVKD. V trimming: 4 bases; J trimming: 7 bases; junction bases outside the gene matches: 4. CDR3 length: 14 residues. CDR3 residues: CAISVGQPNSPLHF. DNA for the CDR3: TGTGCCATCAGTGTGGGACAGCCCAATTCACCCCTCCACTTT.

This rearrangement joins TRBV19 to TRBJ2-1; D is perhaps TRBD2 (6 bases). This CDR3 is built from 15 residues. Germline V gene sequence: CDR1 LNHDA, CDR2 SQIVND (reference sequence). Trimming cost V 6 bases and J 3 bases, with 15 bases left between them. CDR3 DNA: TGTGCCAGTAGCCAAACCGGGACTGTCTACAATGAGCAGTTCTTC. It encodes CASSQTGTVYNEQFF.